This T cell receptor beta chain was documented in a study of cytomegalovirus exposure and HLA in healthy donors. The study ran its PCR with 60 Vbeta and 13 Jbeta primers. Only in-frame clones appear in the TCRdb table, and some are missing; sequencing was by immunoSEQ multiplex PCR. In the table there are 120,000 to 150,000 clones, around 80% of which are singletons. Comment on this clone: The antigen remains unidentified.

There are 15 residues in the CDR3. CDR1 SGHTA and CDR2 FQGNSA come from the germline V gene. Losses at the gene ends were 7 bases for V and 6 bases for J; bases not matched to a gene: 14. Broader study findings: Reported performance of the classifier showed diagnosis of cytomegalovirus status with high specificity and sensitivity.

This clonotype originated in a woman between 45 and 60 years old in good health and CMV-seropositive. The source material was PBMCs. V is TRBV7-2 and J is TRBJ1-2; 7 bases line up with TRBD1. This CDR3 reads CASTDREGALNGYTF. Written as DNA, the CDR3 is TGTGCCAGCACCGACCGGGAGGGGGCCCTAAATGGCTACACCTTC. Complete variable domain (other parts from reference TRBV7-2 and TRBJ1-2): GAGVSQSPSNKVTEKGKDVELRCDPISGHTALYWYRQSLGQGLEFLIYFQGNSAPDKSGLPSDRFSAERTGGSVSTLTIQRTQQEDSAVYLCASTDREGALNGYTFGSGTRLTVV.